These 4 T cell receptor beta chains came from one sample sequenced in a study of blood T cell repertoires in COVID-19. Method: immunoSEQ multiplex PCR; TCRdb's copy keeps in-frame clones and lacks some. This table has about 97,000 clones, roughly 87% appearing once. The specimen sequenced was peripheral blood. These receptor sequences come from a man aged 45-65 years with active COVID-19.

The chain combines TRBV27 with TRBJ1-5; 9 bases match TRBD1. Trimming cost V 6 bases and J 1 base; bases outside gene matches: 4. This CDR3 comprises 15 residues. Germline CDR1 MNHEY, CDR2 SMNVEV (reference sequence). CDR3 nucleotide sequence: TGTGCCAGCAGACAGGGGGCAATAAGCAATCAGCCCCAGCATTTT. It translates to CASRQGAISNQPQHF.

This chain joins TRBV6-5 and TRBJ1-3; D unresolved. V lost 6 bases to trimming and J lost 3 bases, with 6 bases between them. The CDR3 covers 12 residues. Germline-derived CDR1 and CDR2 are MNHEY and SVGAGI. The chain's CDR3 is CASSRDGNTIYF. The CDR3 region has the DNA TGTGCCAGCAGCCGGGATGGAAACACCATATATTTT.

V and J are TRBV6-5 and TRBJ2-5, with 10 bases lining up with TRBD2. CDR1 is MNHEY, CDR2 SVGAGI, per germline. This CDR3 region has 14 residues. Losses at the gene ends were 4 bases for V and 5 bases for J; bases not matched to a gene: 4. This CDR3 is CASSLAGGWETQYF. The CDR3 DNA sequence: TGTGCCAGCAGTTTAGCGGGGGGATGGGAGACCCAGTACTTC.

This clone was seen a handful of times. The genes are TRBV7-2 and TRBJ1-3; D is possibly TRBD1 (6 bases). Germline V gene sequence: CDR1 SGHTA, CDR2 FQGNSA. There are 15 residues in the CDR3. V was cut by 7 bases and J by 0 bases, with 13 bases left in between. The CDR3 loop reads CASTPGQSSGNTIYF. The CDR3 DNA reads as TGTGCCAGCACCCCCGGACAGAGCTCTGGAAACACCATATATTTT.